This entry is about one TCR beta chain. Its antigen is unidentified. This sample was included in a study of spatial heterogeneity in lung cancer. One entry per CDR3 protein results from TCRdb running MiXCR on the 5' RACE reads. Of 11,000 to 15,000 distinct CDR3 sequences listed, approximately 4.5% were seen once; the top ten hold around 18%. Regarding time point: sample taken at primary tumor resection. The V and J ends lost 4 bases and 4 bases respectively, with 11 bases between them. CDR1 and CDR2 from the germline V gene are SGDLS and YYNGEE. The CDR3 is 14 amino acids. Broader study findings: The number of expanded tumor alpha and beta chains correlated with mutation number.

This TCR came from a female donor with early-stage non-small cell lung cancer. The input for sequencing was lung tumor tissue, taken at surgery. The V and J genes are TRBV9 and TRBJ1-4, with no clear D. The CDR3: CASSLHSLNEKLFF. The CDR3 bases are TGTGCCAGCAGCTTACACAGCCTTAATGAAAAACTGTTTTTT.